The 29 T cell receptor beta chains listed next were all sequenced from one sample in a study of blood T cell repertoires in COVID-19. Libraries were prepared by immunoSEQ multiplex PCR; TCRdb keeps only in-frame clonotypes and omits some of them. Among over 90,000 clones listed, roughly 84% were seen once. Sequenced: peripheral blood. These receptors came from a human donor in a cohort sampled during active COVID-19.

The rearrangement uses TRBV3-1 (or the pseudogene TRBV3-2) and TRBJ2-1, with D perhaps matching TRBD1 (6 bases). The CDR3 is 11 residues long. Germline lookup yields CDR1 LGHDT and CDR2 YNNKEL (reference sequence). The ends were cut back, 8 bases at V and 6 bases at J, with 8 bases in the middle. CDR3 sequence (DNA): TGTGCCAGCTCCAGGGGCAATGAGCAGTTCTTC. Protein: CASSRGNEQFF.

As for this clone: This sample includes further DNA sequences coding for the same CDR3. The chain is built from TRBV9 and TRBJ2-5; D is perhaps TRBD2 (6 bases). The CDR3 spans 14 residues. Germline-derived CDR1 and CDR2 are SGDLS and YYNGEE. Trimming cost V 4 bases and J 4 bases, with 14 bases left between them. The CDR3 coding sequence is TGTGCCAGCAGCCCTCGATCGGGGGTAGAGACCCAGTACTTC. This codes for CASSPRSGVETQYF.

In its sample, this clone was seen a few times. V is TRBV18 and J is TRBJ2-1, with TRBD2 matching 11 bases. This CDR3 contains 17 residues. The germline V gene encodes CDR1 KGHSH and CDR2 LQKENI. With 3 bases clipped from V and 0 bases from J, the junction kept 4 bases outside the gene matches. CDR3 in amino acids: CASSPRLAGSSYNEQFF. In DNA form, the CDR3 reads TGTGCCAGCTCACCGCGACTAGCGGGGTCCTCCTACAATGAGCAGTTCTTC.

This clone showed up just a few times. This chain links TRBV7-8 with TRBJ2-1; no clear D gene. Germline values: CDR1 SGHVS, CDR2 FQNEAQ. The V end lost 1 base, the J end lost 4 bases, and 11 bases lay between the germline ends. The CDR3 has 15 residues. CDR3 loop: CASSLGRFLYNEQFF. The CDR3 DNA is TGTGCCAGCAGCTTAGGCAGGTTTTTGTACAATGAGCAGTTCTTC. Filled out from reference TRBV7-8 and TRBJ2-1, the complete variable domain reads GAGVSQSPRYKVAKRGQDVALRCDPISGHVSLFWYQQALGQGPEFLTYFQNEAQLDKSGLPSDRFFAERPEGSVSTLKIQRTQQEDSAVYLCASSLGRFLYNEQFFGPGTRLTVL.

The chain employs TRBV6-5 and TRBJ2-3; a possible D gene is TRBD2 (5 bases). There are 13 residues in the CDR3. Germline V CDR1 and CDR2: MNHEY, SVGAGI. Trimming left V 10 bases short and J 6 bases short, with 17 bases between. CDR3: CAINGLSYDTQYF. CDR3 nucleotides: TGTGCCATAAACGGACTTAGCTACGATACGCAGTATTTT.

The CDR3, as DNA: TGTGCCAGTAGACCCGGCGGGTTCTCCTACAATGAGCAGTTCTTC. As protein: CASRPGGFSYNEQFF. This sequence joins TRBV19 and TRBJ2-1, with D maybe TRBD2 (5 bases). V shed 6 bases and J shed 0 bases, with 12 bases lying between them. The length of the CDR3 is 15 residues. The germline V gene encodes CDR1 LNHDA and CDR2 SQIVND (reference sequence).

The chain couples TRBV6-5 to TRBJ1-3; tentative D call: TRBD1 (6 bases). V was shortened by 5 bases and J by 0 bases, with 11 bases between the two germline ends. CDR3 size: 15 residues. Germline V gives CDR1 MNHEY, CDR2 SVGAGI. DNA for the CDR3: TGTGCCAGCAGTCTCGACAGGCCCTCTGGAAACACCATATATTTT. As protein: CASSLDRPSGNTIYF.

V usage is TRBV28 and J usage is TRBJ1-3, with D uncertain. V lost 7 bases and J lost 0, with 7 bases in between. This CDR3 is built from 13 residues. Germline V gene lookup returns CDR1 MDHEN and CDR2 SYDVKM. The CDR3 reads CASIEGSGNTIYF. CDR3 DNA: TGTGCCAGCATTGAGGGCTCTGGAAACACCATATATTTT.

The chain uses TRBV7-9 and TRBJ1-2; D is perhaps TRBD1 (6 bases). Germline assignment: CDR1 SEHNR and CDR2 FQNEAQ (reference sequence). The V gene lost 5 bases and the J gene lost 4 bases, with 11 bases spanning the gap. The CDR3 loop spans 13 amino acids. CDR3 region: CASSPDSRYGYTF. The CDR3, as DNA: TGTGCCAGCAGCCCGGACAGTCGCTATGGCTACACCTTC.

J is TRBJ2-7 and V is TRBV7-8; 15 nucleotides match TRBD2. The CDR3 covers 18 residues. V shed 1 base and J 3 bases; nucleotides not matched to a gene: 7. Germline V gene data show CDR1 as SGHVS and CDR2 as FQNEAQ. The DNA of the CDR3 is TGTGCCAGCAGCTTAGGGCGGACTAGCGGGGGGGCCTTCTACGAGCAGTACTTC. Protein: CASSLGRTSGGAFYEQYF.

The chain has TRBV13 and TRBJ2-7; a weak D match, TRBD1 (5 bases). Trimming pared 5 bases from V and 5 bases from J, leaving 16 bases between. CDR1 and CDR2 from the germline V gene are PRHDT and FYEKMQ (reference sequence). The CDR3 is 14 residues long. CDR3 sequence: CASSLGNRRHEQYF. In DNA form, the CDR3 reads TGTGCCAGCAGCCTGGGTAACAGGCGGCACGAGCAGTACTTC.

This sequence joins TRBV24-1 and TRBJ2-1; D may be TRBD1 (6 bases). The CDR3 has 16 amino acids. Trimming stripped 2 bases from V and 7 bases from J, with 17 bases between. The germline V gene has CDR1 KGHDR and CDR2 SFDVKD. DNA of the CDR3: TGTGCCACCAGTGATTCGAGTTCAGGGGTAGTTAATGAGCAGTTCTTC. It translates to CATSDSSSGVVNEQFF.

CDR3 sequence (DNA): TGCGCCAGCAGCCAAGGGACTAGTCAGGTGCGCAATGAGCAGTTCTTC. Translating gives CASSQGTSQVRNEQFF. The chain combines TRBV4-1 with TRBJ2-1, with 7 bases matching TRBD2. The CDR3 spans 16 residues. Looked up from germline, CDR1 is MGHRA and CDR2 is YSYEKL. The J segment lost 6 bases and the V segment lost 1 base, leaving 9 bases of the junction unmatched.

The chain recombines TRBV10-3 with TRBJ2-3; TRBD2 matches at 14 bases. J gave up 2 bases and V 5 bases, and 6 bases lay outside the gene matches. The germline V gene has CDR1 ENHRY and CDR2 SYGVKD. The CDR3 length is 17 residues. CDR3 DNA sequence: TGTGCCATCAGTCCGGGACTAGCGGGGGCTTCCACAGATACGCAGTATTTT. Protein product: CAISPGLAGASTDTQYF.

The J gene is TRBJ1-4, the V gene TRBV5-8; no definite D call. The CDR3 extends over 9 amino acids. Germline CDR1 and CDR2: SGHTS and YDEGEE. Trimming stripped 0 bases from V and 16 bases from J, with 4 bases between. The CDR3 loop is CASSLVRFF. The CDR3 bases are TGTGCCAGCAGCTTGGTCCGGTTTTTT.

The chain is built from TRBV19 and TRBJ2-2, with 13 bases matching TRBD2. From germline, CDR1 is LNHDA and CDR2 SQIVND (reference sequence). Losses at the gene ends were 10 bases for V and 0 bases for J; bases not matched to a gene: 2. The CDR3 totals 15 residues. The CDR3 sequence is CATGLAGANTGELFF. The CDR3 bases are TGTGCCACCGGACTAGCGGGGGCGAACACCGGGGAGCTGTTTTTT.

The V and J genes are TRBV12-3 or TRBV12-4 and TRBJ2-1, with D perhaps TRBD1 (5 bases). The CDR3 has 13 residues. Trimming stripped 5 bases from V and 7 bases from J, with 12 bases between. The CDR3 reads CASSTRQNNEQFF. CDR3 nucleotide sequence: TGTGCCAGCAGTACCCGACAGAATAATGAGCAGTTCTTC.

Concerning this clone itself: Sequence at one end of the junction differs from germline and may be a read error. The chain recombines TRBV3-1 (or the pseudogene TRBV3-2) with TRBJ1-2, with D possibly TRBD1 on 6 matching bases. Germline V CDR1 and CDR2: LGHDT, YNNKEL (reference sequence). This CDR3 is built from 17 residues. The CDR3 reads CASSQELWEGGNYSYTF. The CDR3 region has the DNA TGTGCCAGCAGCCAAGAATTGTGGGAGGGGGGAAACTATAGCTACACCTTC.

Here the CDR3 reads CASSLSGVKNTEAFF. CDR3 sequence (DNA): TGTGCCAGCAGTTTATCAGGGGTGAAAAACACTGAAGCTTTCTTT. The V call is TRBV27, the J call TRBJ1-1; possible D gene TRBD1, 5 bases. The V end was cut by 0 bases, the J end by 2 bases, with 10 bases between. The CDR3 sequence is 15 residues long. Per germline, CDR1 MNHEY and CDR2 SMNVEV (reference sequence).

This clone occurred once. The chain links TRBV7-7 to TRBJ2-2; TRBD1 agrees at 8 bases. CDR1 is SSHAT and CDR2 is FNYEAQ in the germline V gene (reference sequence). There are 14 residues in the CDR3. Trimming cost V 8 bases and J 6 bases; bases outside gene matches: 8. CDR3 nucleotide sequence: TGTGCCAGCGGGGCAGGGGGCGCCGCCGGGGAGCTGTTTTTT. Amino acid sequence: CASGAGGAAGELFF. Based on the CDR3 plus reference TRBV7-7 and TRBJ2-2, the full variable domain is GAGVSQSPRYKVTKRGQDVTLRCDPISSHATLYWYQQALGQGPEFLTYFNYEAQPDKSGLPSDRFSAERPEGSISTLTIQRTEQRDSAMYRCASGAGGAAGELFFGEGSRLTVL.

This sequence joins TRBV4-1 and TRBJ1-1; no clear D gene. CDR1 is MGHRA, CDR2 YSYEKL, per germline. The CDR3 is 12 amino acids. Trimming cost V 1 base and J 2 bases, with 2 bases left between them. The CDR3 protein is CASSQANTEAFF. In nucleotides, the CDR3 is TGCGCCAGCAGCCAAGCTAACACTGAAGCTTTCTTT.

This clone turned up a few times. The chain is built from TRBV30 and TRBJ1-6; the match to TRBD1 covers 7 bases. CDR1 GTSNPN and CDR2 SVGIG come from the germline V gene (reference sequence). This CDR3 spans 15 amino acids. The V gene end was trimmed by 4 bases and the J gene end by 11 bases; junction bases not matched to a gene: 14. This chain's CDR3 is CAWKIGGTSRAPLHF. The CDR3, as DNA: TGTGCCTGGAAGATAGGGGGCACCTCTAGGGCACCCCTCCACTTT.

The chain couples TRBV7-8 to TRBJ1-1; tentative D call: TRBD1 (6 bases). This CDR3 contains 13 residues. The V gene lost 3 bases and the J gene lost 5 bases, with 10 bases spanning the gap. The germline gives CDR1 SGHVS, CDR2 FQNEAQ. CDR3: CASSFARGTEAFF. CDR3 DNA: TGTGCCAGCAGCTTTGCGAGGGGGACTGAAGCTTTCTTT.

The rearrangement joins TRBV7-3 to TRBJ1-3; no definite D call. There are 17 residues in the CDR3. CDR1 and CDR2 from the germline V gene are SGHTA and FQGTGA. Trimming left V 0 bases short and J 0 bases short, with 12 bases between. The chain's CDR3 is CASSLTGRINSGNTIYF. The CDR3 DNA follows: TGTGCCAGCAGCTTAACGGGGAGGATTAACTCTGGAAACACCATATATTTT. The entire variable domain, with the rest obtained from reference TRBV7-3 and TRBJ1-3, is as follows: GAGVSQTPSNKVTEKGKYVELRCDPISGHTALYWYRQSLGQGPEFLIYFQGTGAADDSGLPNDRFFAVRPEGSVSTLKIQRTERGDSAVYLCASSLTGRINSGNTIYFGEGSWLTVV.

This clone came up once. The chain is built from TRBV11-3 and TRBJ2-7; possible D gene TRBD2, 5 bases. Germline V gives CDR1 SGHNT, CDR2 YENEEA. V was shortened by 3 bases and J by 0 bases, with 12 bases between the two germline ends. The CDR3 spans 15 residues. CDR3 bases: TGTGCCAGCAGCTTGAGCGGCATAAGCTCCTACGAGCAGTACTTC. This translates into CASSLSGISSYEQYF. Complete variable domain (other parts from reference TRBV11-3 and TRBJ2-7): EAGVVQSPRYKIIEKKQPVAFWCNPISGHNTLYWYLQNLGQGPELLIRYENEEAVDDSQLPKDRFSAERLKGVDSTLKIQPAELGDSAVYLCASSLSGISSYEQYFGPGTRLTVT.

J is TRBJ1-2 and V is TRBV5-6, with 7 bases lining up with TRBD1. The germline CDR1 and CDR2 sequences are SGHDT and YYEEEE. The CDR3 is 15 amino acids. The J segment lost 4 bases and the V segment lost 1 base, leaving 7 bases of the junction unmatched. The CDR3 sequence is CASSLLAGQSYGYTF. The CDR3 nucleotides are TGTGCCAGCAGCTTGCTGGCGGGACAGTCCTATGGCTACACCTTC.

CDR3 DNA: TGTGCCAGCAGCCGAACAGGGGGCTGGGGCTACACCTTC. Encoded protein: CASSRTGGWGYTF. The V gene is TRBV5-4, the J gene TRBJ1-2; 9 bases match TRBD1. The trim removed 4 bases at V and 8 bases at J, leaving 6 bases unmatched. Germline V gene lookup returns CDR1 SGHNT and CDR2 YYREEE (reference sequence). The CDR3 sequence is 13 residues long.

The chain has TRBV19 and TRBJ2-2, with D possibly being TRBD2 (6 bases). V was trimmed by 7 bases and J by 3 bases, leaving 12 bases between them. The CDR3 contains 14 residues. Germline assignment: CDR1 LNHDA and CDR2 SQIVND (reference sequence). CDR3: CASMRGGDTGELFF. The CDR3 region has the DNA TGTGCCAGTATGCGGGGCGGGGACACCGGGGAGCTGTTTTTT.

The rearrangement uses TRBV6-6 and TRBJ1-1, with 7 nucleotides matching TRBD1. With 2 bases clipped from V and 6 bases from J, the junction kept 6 bases outside the gene matches. CDR3 size: 14 residues. Germline V gene lookup returns CDR1 MNHNY and CDR2 SVGAGI (reference sequence). Here the CDR3 DNA reads TGTGCCAGCAGTTACCACAGGGGAAGGGCTGAAGCTTTCTTT. Protein sequence: CASSYHRGRAEAFF.